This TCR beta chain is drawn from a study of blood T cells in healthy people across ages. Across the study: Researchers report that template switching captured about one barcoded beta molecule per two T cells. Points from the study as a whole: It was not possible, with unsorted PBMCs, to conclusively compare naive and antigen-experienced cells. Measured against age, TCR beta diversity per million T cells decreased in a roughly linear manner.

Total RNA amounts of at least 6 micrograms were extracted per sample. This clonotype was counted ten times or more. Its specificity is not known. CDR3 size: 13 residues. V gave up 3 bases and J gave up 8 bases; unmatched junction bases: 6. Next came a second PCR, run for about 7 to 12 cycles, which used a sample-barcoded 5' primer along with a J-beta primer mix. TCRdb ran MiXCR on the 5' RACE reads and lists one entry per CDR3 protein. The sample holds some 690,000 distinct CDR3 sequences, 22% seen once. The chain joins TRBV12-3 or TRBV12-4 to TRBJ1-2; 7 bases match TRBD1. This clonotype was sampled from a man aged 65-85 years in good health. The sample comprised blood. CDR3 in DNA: TGTGCCAGCAGTTTGATAGGGGGCAACGGCTACACCTTC. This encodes CASSLIGGNGYTF.